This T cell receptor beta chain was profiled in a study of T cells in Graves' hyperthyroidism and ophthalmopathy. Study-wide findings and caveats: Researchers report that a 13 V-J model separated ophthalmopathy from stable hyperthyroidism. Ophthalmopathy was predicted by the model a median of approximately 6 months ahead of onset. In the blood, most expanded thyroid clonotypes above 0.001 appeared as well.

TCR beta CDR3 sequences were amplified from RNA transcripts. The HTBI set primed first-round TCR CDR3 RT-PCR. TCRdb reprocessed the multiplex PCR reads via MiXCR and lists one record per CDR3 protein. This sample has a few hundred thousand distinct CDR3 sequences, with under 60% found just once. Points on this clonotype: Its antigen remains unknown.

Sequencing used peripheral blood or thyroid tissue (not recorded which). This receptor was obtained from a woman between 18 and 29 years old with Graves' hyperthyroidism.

The CDR3 sequence is CASSLVGTETNYGYTF. The CDR3 DNA is TGTGCCAGCAGCTTGGTAGGGACAGAAACTAACTATGGCTACACCTTC. The chain joins TRBV7-9 to TRBJ1-2; 7 nucleotides line up with TRBD1. From germline, CDR1 is SEHNR and CDR2 FQNEAQ (reference sequence). The CDR3 sequence is 16 residues long. After removal of 3 bases from V and 0 bases from J, the junction contained 7 bases not matched to a gene.